The rows below give T cell receptor beta chains drawn from one sample of a study of blood T cell repertoires in COVID-19. Data came from immunoSEQ multiplex PCR; TCRdb stores just in-frame clones and leaves some out. The sample yields 130,000 to 150,000 clones, more than 75% seen once. Sequenced sample: peripheral blood. The receptors were sampled from a man between 45 and 60 years old who had recovered from COVID-19. CDR3s include the opening cysteine and the closing phenylalanine or tryptophan. The D gene is left open where the match is weak. Clone size appears in some rows only: once, few, many, or a class for an expanded clone.

cdr3_aa cdr3_nt clone_size v_call d_call j_call
CASSIDTNLADTQYF TGTGCCAGTAGTATCGATACTAACCTGGCAGATACGCAGTATTTT NA TRBV19 NA TRBJ2-3
CASSQDGAGPYEQYF TGTGCCAGCAGCCAAGATGGGGCAGGCCCCTACGAGCAGTACTTC NA TRBV4-2 NA TRBJ2-7
CASRPGGGRETQYF TGTGCCAGCAGACCTGGTGGAGGGCGAGAGACCCAGTACTTC NA TRBV5-5 NA TRBJ2-5
CASSSNRYQETQYF TGTGCCAGCAGCTCGAACAGGTACCAAGAGACCCAGTACTTC NA TRBV7-8 NA TRBJ2-5
CASSHEGQGFDEQYF TGTGCCAGCAGTCACGAGGGACAGGGGTTCGACGAGCAGTACTTC once TRBV6-6 TRBD1 TRBJ2-7
CASSLVYSYTRSSEQYF TGTGCCAGCAGCTTAGTTTATTCCTATACCCGATCGAGCGAGCAGTACTTC NA TRBV7-2 NA TRBJ2-7
CASRQPQGAHEQYF TGCGCCAGCCGTCAACCCCAGGGGGCCCACGAGCAGTACTTC NA TRBV5-1 TRBD1 TRBJ2-7
CASHRDRAKNIQYF TGTGCCAGTCACCGGGACAGGGCCAAAAACATTCAGTACTTC NA TRBV24-1 TRBD1 TRBJ2-4
CASSRSGGRGNSGNTIYF TGCGCCAGCAGCCGTTCGGGGGGCAGGGGAAATTCTGGAAACACCATATATTTT NA TRBV5-1 NA TRBJ1-3
CASSAEGANYGYTF TGTGCCAGCAGTGCGGAGGGGGCGAACTATGGCTACACCTTC NA TRBV2 TRBD1 TRBJ1-2